The 20 T cell receptor beta chains given below trace back to one sample, sequenced in a study of cytomegalovirus exposure and HLA in healthy donors. In the PCR, 60 Vbeta and 13 Jbeta primers were used. Libraries were prepared by immunoSEQ multiplex PCR; TCRdb keeps only in-frame clonotypes and omits some of them. The repertoire holds roughly 200,000 clones, more than 60% seen once, with around 2.2% in the top ten. Specimen: PBMCs. The source of these receptors is a woman aged 25 to 45 in good health and CMV-seropositive.

The gene calls are TRBV11-2 and TRBJ1-3; D is unresolved. The V gene's germline CDR1 is SGHAT and CDR2 FQNNGV. The CDR3 loop spans 13 amino acids. Trimming removed 0 bases at V and 3 bases at J, with 3 bases between. The CDR3 protein is CASSLDLGNTIYF. CDR3 coding DNA: TGTGCCAGCAGCTTAGATCTTGGAAACACCATATATTTT.

The rearrangement uses TRBV6-7 and TRBJ1-1; possibly TRBD1 for D (5 bases). TRBV6-7 counts as an open reading frame of uncertain function. The CDR3 is made up of 14 amino acids. Trimming shortened V by 8 bases and J by 2 bases, and 15 bases separated the two germline ends. CDR3 protein: CASRPGGSNTEAFF. The CDR3 region has the DNA TGTGCCAGCCGGCCTGGGGGGTCCAACACTGAAGCTTTCTTT.

The rearrangement links TRBV18 to TRBJ1-2; 8 bases match TRBD1. After removal of 0 bases from V and 5 bases from J, the junction contained 5 bases not matched to a gene. In germline, CDR1 is KGHSH, CDR2 LQKENI. This CDR3 is 15 amino acids long. CDR3 loop: CASSPPSDREYGYTF. The CDR3 nucleotides read TGTGCCAGCTCACCACCGTCGGACAGGGAGTATGGCTACACCTTC.

The chain links TRBV19 to TRBJ1-1, with unresolved D. CDR1 LNHDA and CDR2 SQIVND come from the germline V gene (reference sequence). V gave up 1 base and J gave up 6 bases, with 15 bases separating them. The CDR3 contains 15 residues. The CDR3 region has the DNA TGTGCCAGTAGTATAGTTAAGGGCGGGTTGGCTGAAGCTTTCTTT. It translates to CASSIVKGGLAEAFF.

V usage is TRBV10-3 and J usage is TRBJ2-7; 9 bases fit TRBD2. V lost 10 bases, J lost 3 bases, and 7 bases stayed unmatched. This CDR3 contains 13 residues. Looked up from germline, CDR1 is ENHRY and CDR2 is SYGVKD. CDR3 sequence (DNA): TGTGCCACCAGACTAGCGGTGGACTACGAGCAGTACTTC. This sequence encodes CATRLAVDYEQYF.

CDR3 DNA sequence: TGTGCCACCCCCCCCGGGACAGGAGGCACCGGGGAGCTGTTTTTT. This gives the protein CATPPGTGGTGELFF. The chain joins TRBV28 to TRBJ2-2; 8 bases line up with TRBD1. The junction had 11 bases not matched to a gene; V was cut back by 10 bases and J by 4 bases. The CDR3 consists of 15 residues. Germline CDR1 and CDR2: MDHEN and SYDVKM.

This clone has just one count. The chain joins TRBV5-1 to TRBJ1-3, with unresolved D. In germline, CDR1 is SGHRS, CDR2 YFSETQ. The CDR3 consists of 14 residues. Trimming left V 4 bases short and J 0 bases short, with 8 bases between. CDR3 in DNA: TGCGCCAGCAGCAGGAGTTCCTCTGGAAACACCATATATTTT. This encodes CASSRSSSGNTIYF.

V gene TRBV10-3 combines with J gene TRBJ1-3; D remains unclear. V was cut by 10 bases and J by 3 bases, with 13 bases left in between. The CDR3 contains 13 residues. Looked up from germline, CDR1 is ENHRY and CDR2 is SYGVKD. The CDR3 here is CANALPGGNTIYF. DNA for the CDR3: TGTGCCAACGCTCTCCCGGGTGGAAACACCATATATTTT.

V usage is TRBV4-1 and J usage is TRBJ2-1, with TRBD1 matching over 9 bases. V lost 5 bases to trimming and J lost 7 bases; unmatched junction nucleotides: 12. CDR3 length: 16 residues. The germline V gene encodes CDR1 MGHRA and CDR2 YSYEKL. The CDR3 nucleotides are TGCGCCAGCAGCGTCCCGACAGGGGGGTTAGCGAATGAGCAGTTCTTC. Protein sequence: CASSVPTGGLANEQFF.

This clone was seen just once. In DNA, the CDR3 is TGTGCCAGCAGCCCCGGGCCCGGCGGGACCTTC. This sequence encodes CASSPGPGGTF. This rearrangement joins TRBV11-2 to TRBJ1-2, with D unresolved. Per the germline V gene, CDR1 is SGHAT and CDR2 is FQNNGV. This CDR3 has 11 amino acids. The ends were cut back, 5 bases at V and 14 bases at J, with 15 bases in the middle.

This chain connects TRBV7-6 to TRBJ2-3, with 9 bases lining up with TRBD1. There are 12 residues in the CDR3. With V trimmed by 5 bases and J by 10 bases, 4 bases remained unmatched. In germline, CDR1 is SGHVS, CDR2 FNYEAQ. The CDR3 nucleotides read TGTGCCAGCAGCCCTTGGACAGGGGCGCAGTATTTT. Translated, it gives CASSPWTGAQYF.

The rearrangement uses TRBV28 and TRBJ1-6; no clear D gene. The CDR3 has 17 residues. Trimming removed 5 bases at V and 0 bases at J, with 14 bases between. CDR1 and CDR2 from the germline V gene are MDHEN and SYDVKM. The CDR3 sequence is CASSGLTGSSYNSPLHF. The CDR3 DNA sequence: TGTGCCAGCAGTGGTTTGACGGGGAGCTCCTATAATTCACCCCTCCACTTT.

The sample holds one count of this clone. V gene TRBV4-3 combines with J gene TRBJ2-2; TRBD1 aligns across 7 bases. Trimming at V came to 5 bases and at J to 4 bases, leaving 7 bases not matched to a gene. Germline CDR1 LGHNA, CDR2 YSLEER. The CDR3 is 15 amino acids. The CDR3: CASSDVSGGTGELFF. CDR3 in DNA: TGCGCCAGCAGCGATGTGTCAGGGGGCACCGGGGAGCTGTTTTTT.

This rearrangement joins TRBV7-6 to TRBJ2-5, with 15 nucleotides matching TRBD2. There are 18 residues in the CDR3. Germline CDR1 SGHVS, CDR2 FNYEAQ. The J segment lost 4 bases and the V segment lost 5 bases, leaving 11 bases of the junction unmatched. CDR3 DNA sequence: TGTGCCAGCAGCCTAGGACTAGCGGGGGGGCGGTTCGGAGAGACCCAGTACTTC. It is translated as CASSLGLAGGRFGETQYF.

This clone came up a few times. V is TRBV29-1 and J is TRBJ2-7; 9 positions match TRBD1. CDR3 length: 14 residues. Trimming cost V 6 bases and J 3 bases; bases outside gene matches: 9. CDR1 SQVTM and CDR2 ANQGSEA come from the germline V gene. CDR3 DNA sequence: TGCAGCGTGGTGGGCCTGGGACAGGGCTACGAGCAGTACTTC. Translated: CSVVGLGQGYEQYF.

The chain combines TRBV6-1 with TRBJ2-1; weak D call: TRBD1 (6 bases). CDR3 length: 17 amino acids. V was cut by 2 bases and J by 3 bases, with 17 bases left in between. Germline CDR1 is MNHNS and CDR2 is SASEGT. CDR3 amino acids: CASSETAWTQGYNEQFF. The CDR3, as DNA: TGTGCCAGCAGTGAAACGGCCTGGACACAGGGCTACAATGAGCAGTTCTTC.

This chain uses TRBV4-3 with TRBJ2-5; D call uncertain. The CDR3 runs to 13 residues. Trimming stripped 1 base from V and 7 bases from J, with 10 bases between. CDR1 is LGHNA and CDR2 is YSLEER in the germline V gene. CDR3 bases: TGCGCCAGCAGCCAAGGTTCGCGGTGGACCCAGTACTTC. Translation gives CASSQGSRWTQYF.

The chain recombines TRBV5-6 with TRBJ2-5; TRBD1 aligns across 8 bases. V dropped 3 bases and J dropped 4; count of bases not matched to a gene: 2. The CDR3 is 13 amino acids. The germline V gene has CDR1 SGHDT and CDR2 YYEEEE. The CDR3 sequence: CASSWTGRETQYF. CDR3 DNA: TGTGCCAGCAGCTGGACAGGGCGAGAGACCCAGTACTTC.

The V and J genes are TRBV5-1 and TRBJ2-2; TRBD1 agrees at 10 bases. V trimming: 4 bases; J trimming: 10 bases; junction bases outside the gene matches: 7. Germline V gene data show CDR1 as SGHRS and CDR2 as YFSETQ. This CDR3 is 14 amino acids long. Written as DNA, the CDR3 is TGCGCCAGCAGCCGGGACAGGGGTTTAGAGGAGCTGTTTTTT. This gives the protein CASSRDRGLEELFF.

The J gene is TRBJ2-1, the V gene TRBV7-6, with 12 bases fitting TRBD2. CDR3 length equals 16 residues. CDR1 and CDR2 from the germline V gene are SGHVS and FNYEAQ. V lost 3 bases to trimming and J lost 4 bases; unmatched junction nucleotides: 4. CDR3 loop: CASSLGGTSGYNEQFF. The CDR3 DNA reads TGTGCCAGCAGCTTGGGGGGGACTAGCGGGTACAATGAGCAGTTCTTC. Filled out from reference TRBV7-6 and TRBJ2-1, the complete variable domain reads GAGVSQSPRYKVTKRGQDVALRCDPISGHVSLYWYRQALGQGPEFLTYFNYEAQQDKSGLPNDRFSAERPEGSISTLTIQRTEQRDSAMYRCASSLGGTSGYNEQFFGPGTRLTVL.